This TCR beta chain was sequenced for a study of T-cell reconstitution after alpha-beta-depleted transplantation in children (dated by TCRdb to 2016 to 2018). Study-level background: Using TCR repertoire profiling, the study quantitatively followed how T-cell immune reconstitution unfolded in children after TCRalphabeta/CD19-depleted allogeneic hematopoietic cell transplantation.

This clonotype was picked up many times. Its recognized antigen is unknown. No base quality values were provided; no much bigger clone lies one nucleotide off. The treatment or condition label on this specimen signifies: allogeneic hematopoietic cell transplantation with graft depleted of TCRalphabeta T cells and CD19 B cells. Transplant recipients were children who received TCRalphabeta/CD19-depleted allogeneic hematopoietic cell grafts. Overall study results and their limits: The apparently early alphabetaT-cell count recovery about two months after transplant was reportedly dependent on only several hundred rapidly expanded clones derived from non-depleted graft cells. In some patients, the high TCRbeta diversity seen at day 60 was put down to recipient T cells and intrathymic progenitors that had survived conditioning. Hyperexpanded clone frequencies declined over subsequent months; after one year, T-cell counts and TCRbeta diversity were mostly attributed to newly produced T cells.

CDR1 and CDR2 are read off the germline V gene as MDHEN and SYDVKM. The CDR3 measures 15 amino acids from cysteine to phenylalanine. Just the 45-base CDR3 DNA is kept, in frame starting at base 1. Trimmed from V: 1 base; trimmed from J: 8 bases; junction bases lacking a gene match: 3. Preparation of the library involved PCR. TCRdb records Illumina HiSeq 2500 as the sequencer. TCR library preparation used molecular barcoding, with unique molecular identifiers applied to normalize quantification of the TCRbeta repertoire. In-frame beta chains were kept once TCRdb had trimmed the public reads at Q25 with fastp and called clones with MiXCR. For every CDR3 protein sequence, its rows merge into one entry that carries the most common genes and DNA. This sample is represented by around 200,000 distinct CDR3 sequences; around 9.9% of them were singletons. The ten largest clonotypes hold 25% to 30% of the sample.

The clonotype comes from a child under two years old with acute myeloid leukemia, due to receive a stem cell transplant. The chain links TRBV28 with TRBJ2-1; 12 central bases correspond to TRBD2. The source was PBMCs, collected before TCRalphabeta/CD19-depleted stem cell transplant. The nucleotide sequence reads as follows: TGTGCCAGCAGTTTATCTACTAGCGGGAGGCATGAGCAGTTCTTC. Its amino acids are CASSLSTSGRHEQFF.